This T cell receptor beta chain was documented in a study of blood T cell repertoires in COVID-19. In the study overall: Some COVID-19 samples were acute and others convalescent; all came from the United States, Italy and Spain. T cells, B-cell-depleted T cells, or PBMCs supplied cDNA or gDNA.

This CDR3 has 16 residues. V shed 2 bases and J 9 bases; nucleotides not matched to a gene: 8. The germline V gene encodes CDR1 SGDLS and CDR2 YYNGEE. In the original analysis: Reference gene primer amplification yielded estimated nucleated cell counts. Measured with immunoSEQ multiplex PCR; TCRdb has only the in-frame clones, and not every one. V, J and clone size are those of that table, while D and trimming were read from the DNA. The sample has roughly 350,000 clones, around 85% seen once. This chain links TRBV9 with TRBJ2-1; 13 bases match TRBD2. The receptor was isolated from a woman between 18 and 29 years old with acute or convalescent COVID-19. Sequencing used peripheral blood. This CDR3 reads CASSVWTSGSEGEQFF. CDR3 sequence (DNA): TGTGCCAGCAGCGTGTGGACTAGCGGGAGTGAAGGTGAGCAGTTCTTC. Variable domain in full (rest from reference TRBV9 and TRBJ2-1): DSGVTQTPKHLITATGQRVTLRCSPRSGDLSVYWYQQSLDQGLQFLIQYYNGEERAKGNILERFSAQQFPDLHSELNLSSLELGDSALYFCASSVWTSGSEGEQFFGPGTRLTVL.